Included here is one T cell receptor beta chain sequence, with context. Its antigen is unidentified. Per the germline V gene, CDR1 is MNHNY and CDR2 is SVGAGI (reference sequence). V lost 5 bases to trimming and J lost 8 bases; unmatched junction nucleotides: 11. The CDR3 contains 14 residues. Assay used: immunoSEQ multiplex PCR; TCRdb lists only in-frame clones, some missing. The sample includes 2.5 million or so clones, approximately 90% seen only once; the top ten take more than 0.12%. The data originate from a study of shared clonotypes between healthy human individuals. Study-wide results and caveats: Memory subsets had estimated richness that was generally smaller than that of naive subsets.

This sequence originates from a young man in good health. The sequencing input was naive CD4+ T cells sorted from blood. The subset: CD45RA+ positively selected. The chain carries TRBV6-6 and TRBJ1-2, with 7 positions matching TRBD1. CDR3 in DNA: TGTGCCAGCAGTCAGGGAGACAGGGAGGGCGGCTACACCTTC. Its translation: CASSQGDREGGYTF.